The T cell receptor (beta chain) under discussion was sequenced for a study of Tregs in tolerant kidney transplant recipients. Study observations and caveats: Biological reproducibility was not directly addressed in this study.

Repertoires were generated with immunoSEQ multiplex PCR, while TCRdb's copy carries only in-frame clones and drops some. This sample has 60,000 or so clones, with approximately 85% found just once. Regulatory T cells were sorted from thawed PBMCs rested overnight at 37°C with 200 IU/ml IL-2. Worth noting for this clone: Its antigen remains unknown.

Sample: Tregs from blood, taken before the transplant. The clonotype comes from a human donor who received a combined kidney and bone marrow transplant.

The CDR3 coding sequence is TGTGCCAGCAGCGCCCCGGGACAGGCTTTTGAAAAACTGTTTTTT. The encoded protein is CASSAPGQAFEKLFF. The chain joins TRBV9 to TRBJ1-4; 8 bases line up with TRBD1. The CDR3 contains 15 residues. Trimming took 3 bases from V and 7 from J; bases not matched to a gene: 8. Germline V gene lookup returns CDR1 SGDLS and CDR2 YYNGEE.